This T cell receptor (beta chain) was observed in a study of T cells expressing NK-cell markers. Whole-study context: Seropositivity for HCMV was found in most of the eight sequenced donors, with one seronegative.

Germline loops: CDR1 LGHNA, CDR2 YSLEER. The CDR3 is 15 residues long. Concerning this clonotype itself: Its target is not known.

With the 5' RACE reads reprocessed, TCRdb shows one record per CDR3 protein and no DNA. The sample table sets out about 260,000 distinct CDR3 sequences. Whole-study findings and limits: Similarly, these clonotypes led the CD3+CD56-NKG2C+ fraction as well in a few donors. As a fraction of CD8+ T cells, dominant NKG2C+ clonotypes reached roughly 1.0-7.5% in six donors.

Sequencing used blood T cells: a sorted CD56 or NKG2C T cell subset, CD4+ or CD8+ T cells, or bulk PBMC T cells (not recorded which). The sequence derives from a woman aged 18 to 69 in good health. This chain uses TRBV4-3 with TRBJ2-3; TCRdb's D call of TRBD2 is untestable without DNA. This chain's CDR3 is CASSLAMTIGSTQYF.